The count of the clone carrying this T cell receptor (beta chain) is one. Its matching antigen is unknown. This sample is part of a study of graft-versus-host responses after intestinal transplantation. Study outcomes and limitations: GvH clones appeared in recipient marrow, some first in ileum or blood.

This CDR3 comprises 13 residues. The germline V gene has CDR1 LGHNA and CDR2 YSLEER. The V end was cut by 0 bases, the J end by 1 base, with 3 bases between. Some clones are missing from TCRdb's copy, which holds only in-frame ones; the method was immunoSEQ multiplex PCR. This sample has more than 50,000 clones, with about 90% found just once. The source was PBMCs, collected roughly 680 days after intestinal transplant. The sequence came from a human patient who received an intestinal transplant, so some T cells may come from the graft donor. The V gene is TRBV4-3, the J gene TRBJ1-1; D remains ambiguous. The CDR3 is CASSQDGNTEAFF. In DNA form, the CDR3 reads TGCGCCAGCAGCCAAGATGGGAACACTGAAGCTTTCTTT.